Listed below are T cell receptor beta chains from one sample, sequenced in a study of cytomegalovirus exposure and HLA in healthy donors. Assay used: immunoSEQ multiplex PCR; TCRdb lists only in-frame clones, some missing. The table has 80,000 to 130,000 clones, around three quarters seen once. The sequencing input was PBMCs. These receptors came from a female donor in good health and CMV-seropositive. CDR3s leave out the opening cysteine and the closing phenylalanine or tryptophan.

J gene: TRBJ2-7; CDR3 length: 10; V gene: TRBV12-2; CDR3 protein: ASRLSGYEQY
J gene: TRBJ1-2; CDR3 length: 13; V gene: TRBV11-2; CDR3 protein: ASSLDSGNGYGYT
J gene: TRBJ1-2; CDR3 length: 10; V gene: TRBV19; CDR3 protein: ASSFSSYGYT
J gene: TRBJ2-5; CDR3 length: 13; V gene: TRBV7-2; CDR3 protein: ASSSGGWGKETQY
J gene: TRBJ2-7; CDR3 length: 12; V gene: TRBV16; CDR3 protein: ASSPLLEGYEQY
J gene: TRBJ1-1; CDR3 length: 14; V gene: TRBV9; CDR3 protein: ASSVATGITDTEAF
J gene: TRBJ2-3; CDR3 length: 12; V gene: TRBV9; CDR3 protein: ASSVEGLGDTQY
J gene: TRBJ1-1; CDR3 length: 16; V gene: TRBV5-1; CDR3 protein: ASSPQTGGLIKNTEAF
J gene: TRBJ1-4; CDR3 length: 9; V gene: TRBV7-9; CDR3 protein: ASSTRGKLF
J gene: TRBJ1-3; CDR3 length: 14; V gene: TRBV6-5; CDR3 protein: ASSSRQGASGNTIY
J gene: TRBJ1-4; CDR3 length: 11; V gene: TRBV29-1; CDR3 protein: SARTGVDEKLF
J gene: TRBJ2-3; CDR3 length: 14; V gene: TRBV7-2; CDR3 protein: ASSPGLAGGPDTQY
J gene: TRBJ2-1; CDR3 length: 12; V gene: TRBV19; CDR3 protein: ASNWGGPYNEQF
J gene: TRBJ2-3; CDR3 length: 13; V gene: TRBV19; CDR3 protein: ASSSGSTPPDTQY
J gene: TRBJ1-1; CDR3 length: 13; V gene: TRBV12-5; CDR3 protein: ASGLAQGIVTEAF
J gene: TRBJ2-7; CDR3 length: 12; V gene: TRBV7-6; CDR3 protein: ASSSLAGAGEQY
J gene: TRBJ2-1; CDR3 length: 13; V gene: TRBV19; CDR3 protein: ATHKGWTSVNEQF
J gene: TRBJ1-1; CDR3 length: 11; V gene: TRBV11-3; CDR3 protein: ASSLGARTTAF
J gene: TRBJ2-2; CDR3 length: 19; V gene: TRBV21-1; CDR3 protein: ASSKGRTGYWTPLNTGELF
J gene: TRBJ1-1; CDR3 length: 12; V gene: TRBV6-5; CDR3 protein: ASSQRTENTEAF
J gene: TRBJ1-1; CDR3 length: 12; V gene: TRBV6-5; CDR3 protein: ASSYDRARTEAF
J gene: TRBJ2-3; CDR3 length: 13; V gene: TRBV12-5; CDR3 protein: ASGLVLQGPDTQY
J gene: TRBJ1-5; CDR3 length: 13; V gene: TRBV4-3; CDR3 protein: ASSQEVVRGQPQH
J gene: TRBJ1-1; CDR3 length: 13; V gene: TRBV19; CDR3 protein: ASSNFGGLSTEAF
J gene: TRBJ2-2; CDR3 length: 15; V gene: TRBV4-3; CDR3 protein: ASSHAGGGTNTGELF
J gene: TRBJ2-7; CDR3 length: 11; V gene: TRBV29-1; CDR3 protein: SATGTGGPEQY
J gene: TRBJ2-5; CDR3 length: 14; V gene: TRBV27; CDR3 protein: ASSFPGVAGEGEQY
J gene: TRBJ1-2; CDR3 length: 13; V gene: TRBV5-1; CDR3 protein: ASKRNNGGADGYT
J gene: TRBJ2-3; CDR3 length: 14; V gene: TRBV7-9; CDR3 protein: SSSGTGTGRTDTQY
J gene: TRBJ1-4; CDR3 length: 14; V gene: TRBV11-1; CDR3 protein: ASSPAGVWTNEKLF
J gene: TRBJ2-5; CDR3 length: 10; V gene: TRBV6-5; CDR3 protein: ASTQWGETQY
J gene: TRBJ1-1; CDR3 length: 11; V gene: TRBV30; CDR3 protein: AWSGQVNTEAF
J gene: TRBJ1-5; CDR3 length: 12; V gene: TRBV2; CDR3 protein: ASTEDRVNQPQH
J gene: TRBJ2-5; CDR3 length: 11; V gene: TRBV28; CDR3 protein: AISFRHQETQY
J gene: TRBJ1-2; CDR3 length: 13; V gene: TRBV19; CDR3 protein: ASSDPGQGAPGYT
J gene: TRBJ1-1; CDR3 length: 14; V gene: TRBV5-1; CDR3 protein: VSTTETGEVNTEAF
J gene: TRBJ2-1; CDR3 length: 10; V gene: TRBV5-4; CDR3 protein: ASMSSYNEQF
J gene: TRBJ1-6; CDR3 length: 12; V gene: TRBV11-2; CDR3 protein: ASSLWPFNSPLH
J gene: TRBJ2-6; CDR3 length: 14; V gene: TRBV7-2; CDR3 protein: ASSWTSQAGANGLT
J gene: TRBJ2-7; CDR3 length: 11; V gene: TRBV29-1; CDR3 protein: SVGGLADYEQY
J gene: TRBJ1-3; CDR3 length: 13; V gene: TRBV6-5; CDR3 protein: ASSTDRFSGNTIY
J gene: TRBJ2-1; CDR3 length: 10; V gene: TRBV30; CDR3 protein: AWSGGGGRQF
J gene: TRBJ2-6; CDR3 length: 12; V gene: TRBV29-1; CDR3 protein: SVAGGSGANGLT
J gene: TRBJ1-2; CDR3 length: 13; V gene: TRBV7-9; CDR3 protein: ASSTSSDTLGGYT
J gene: TRBJ2-5; CDR3 length: 13; V gene: TRBV7-8; CDR3 protein: ASSGSGLAKETQY
J gene: TRBJ2-7; CDR3 length: 14; V gene: TRBV6-1; CDR3 protein: ASSEDGTSGSYEQY
J gene: TRBJ2-3; CDR3 length: 15; V gene: TRBV10-3; CDR3 protein: AISGPEGTSGGDTQY
J gene: TRBJ2-3; CDR3 length: 14; V gene: TRBV6-5; CDR3 protein: ASSYWGQGAGDTQY
J gene: TRBJ1-2; CDR3 length: 12; V gene: TRBV5-1; CDR3 protein: AITPGTGIYVYT
J gene: TRBJ1-3; CDR3 length: 14; V gene: TRBV6-5; CDR3 protein: ASSYSASFSGNTIY
J gene: TRBJ1-1; CDR3 length: 11; V gene: TRBV11-3; CDR3 protein: ASSFQTNTEAF
J gene: TRBJ2-5; CDR3 length: 11; V gene: TRBV5-4; CDR3 protein: ASSSLPESAQY
J gene: TRBJ1-3; CDR3 length: 13; V gene: TRBV4-3; CDR3 protein: ASSQDSGSGNTIY
J gene: TRBJ2-3; CDR3 length: 14; V gene: TRBV30; CDR3 protein: AWSAGTGALTDTQY